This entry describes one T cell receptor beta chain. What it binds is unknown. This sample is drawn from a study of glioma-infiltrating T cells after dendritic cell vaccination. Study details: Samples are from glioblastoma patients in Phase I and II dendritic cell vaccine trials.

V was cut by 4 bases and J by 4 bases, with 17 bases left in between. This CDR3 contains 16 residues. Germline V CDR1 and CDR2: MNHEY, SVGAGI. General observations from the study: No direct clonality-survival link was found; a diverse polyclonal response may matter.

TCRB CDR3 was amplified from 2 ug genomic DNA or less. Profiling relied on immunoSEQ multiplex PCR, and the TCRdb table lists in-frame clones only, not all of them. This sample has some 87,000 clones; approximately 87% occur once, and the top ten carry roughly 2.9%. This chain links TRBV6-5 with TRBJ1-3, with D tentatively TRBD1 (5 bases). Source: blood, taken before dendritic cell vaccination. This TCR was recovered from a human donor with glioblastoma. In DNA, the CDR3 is TGTGCCAGCAGTTCCGGCCGGACATTTCAAGGAAACACCATATATTTT. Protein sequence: CASSSGRTFQGNTIYF.